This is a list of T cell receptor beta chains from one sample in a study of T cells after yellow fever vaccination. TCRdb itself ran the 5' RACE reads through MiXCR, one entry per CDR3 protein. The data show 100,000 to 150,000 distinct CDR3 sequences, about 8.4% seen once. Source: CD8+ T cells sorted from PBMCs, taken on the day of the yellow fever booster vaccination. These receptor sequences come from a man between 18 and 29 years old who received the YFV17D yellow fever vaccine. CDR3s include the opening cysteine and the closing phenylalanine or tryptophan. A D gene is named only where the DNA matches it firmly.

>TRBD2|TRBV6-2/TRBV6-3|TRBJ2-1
CASVHLAGEPTSSYNEQFF
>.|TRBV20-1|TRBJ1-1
CSARVNEGTEAFF
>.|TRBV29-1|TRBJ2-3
CSGRGAGRPDTQYF
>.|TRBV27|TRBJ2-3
CASSYGSWADTQYF
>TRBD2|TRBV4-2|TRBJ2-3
CASSQEIGFLAGSPDTQYF
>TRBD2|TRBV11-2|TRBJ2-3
CASSLTGGRIDTQYF
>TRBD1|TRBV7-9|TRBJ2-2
CARPRGTGELFF
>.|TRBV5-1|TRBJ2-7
CASSLGIAYEQYF
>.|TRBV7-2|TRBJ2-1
CASSRLGSYNEQFF
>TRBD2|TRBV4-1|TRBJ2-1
CASSYRLAGNNEQFF
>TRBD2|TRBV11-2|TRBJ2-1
CASSFPGLGISNEQFF
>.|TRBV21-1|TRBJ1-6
CASSREEDPRRNSPLHF
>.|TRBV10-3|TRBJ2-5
CAISSGGPETQYF
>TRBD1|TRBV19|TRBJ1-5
CASTTYAGTGGAGSNQPQHF
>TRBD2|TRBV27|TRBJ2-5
CASSRASGDQETQYF
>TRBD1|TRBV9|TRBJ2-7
CASSETGAIYEQYF
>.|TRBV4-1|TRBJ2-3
CASSPGGVADTQYF
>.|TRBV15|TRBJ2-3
CATSPDRSTDTQYF
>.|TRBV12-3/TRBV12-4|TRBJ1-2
CASSGGQRESFYGYTF
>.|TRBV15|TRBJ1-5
CATSRGRGGNQPQHF
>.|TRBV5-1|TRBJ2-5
CASSLVATQYF
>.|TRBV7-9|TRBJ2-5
CASSLGTIETQYF
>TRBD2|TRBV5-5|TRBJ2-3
CASSFGTSGGYTDTQYF
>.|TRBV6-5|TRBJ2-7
CASSRLTGEQYF
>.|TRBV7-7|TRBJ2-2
CASSLAVPPEDTGELFF
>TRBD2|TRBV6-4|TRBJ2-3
CASSESSGGPTDTQYF
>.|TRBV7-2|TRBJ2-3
CASSLVPGGTQYF
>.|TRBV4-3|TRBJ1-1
CASSQSGGTEAFF
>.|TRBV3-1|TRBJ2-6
CASSRMISGANVLTF
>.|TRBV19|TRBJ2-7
CASSTGLDYEQYF
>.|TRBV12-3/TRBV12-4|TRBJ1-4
CASSLGWGESNEKLFF